Listed below are T cell receptor beta chains from one sample, sequenced in a study of blood T cell repertoires in COVID-19. Data came from immunoSEQ multiplex PCR; TCRdb stores just in-frame clones and leaves some out. The sample records about 83,000 clones, roughly 90% being singletons. What was sequenced was peripheral blood. These receptor sequences come from a woman of 80 years or more with active or convalescent COVID-19. Both conserved end residues are part of each CDR3. The order of the fields is clone size, J gene, V gene, D gene, CDR3 protein, CDR3 DNA. A D gene is named only where the DNA matches it firmly. The size of a clone is reported for some rows only, either as once, few or many, or as a class for expanded clones.

abundance: .
j_gene: TRBJ2-7
v_gene: TRBV19
d_gene: .
CDR3aa: CASSPTVNYEQYF
CDR3nt: TGTGCCAGTAGCCCGACAGTCAACTACGAGCAGTACTTC

abundance: .
j_gene: TRBJ2-7
v_gene: TRBV5-6
d_gene: TRBD1
CDR3aa: CASSLPGGSSGYEQYF
CDR3nt: TGTGCCAGCAGCTTGCCAGGGGGCTCCTCGGGCTACGAGCAGTACTTC

abundance: .
j_gene: TRBJ2-3
v_gene: TRBV6-5
d_gene: TRBD2
CDR3aa: CASRPLAGGVDTQYF
CDR3nt: TGTGCCAGCAGACCACTAGCGGGGGGGGTAGATACGCAGTATTTT

abundance: .
j_gene: TRBJ2-2
v_gene: TRBV5-1
d_gene: .
CDR3aa: CASSLGAIGVTGELFF
CDR3nt: TGCGCCAGCAGCTTGGGAGCGATCGGGGTCACCGGGGAGCTGTTTTTT

abundance: .
j_gene: TRBJ2-3
v_gene: TRBV6-5
d_gene: TRBD2
CDR3aa: CASSYGMTSGADTQYF
CDR3nt: TGTGCCAGCAGTTACGGGATGACTAGCGGGGCAGATACGCAGTATTTT

abundance: .
j_gene: TRBJ2-1
v_gene: TRBV30
d_gene: TRBD1
CDR3aa: CAWRNPGQGFGQFF
CDR3nt: TGTGCCTGGAGAAACCCGGGACAGGGGTTTGGGCAGTTCTTC

abundance: .
j_gene: TRBJ2-7
v_gene: TRBV2
d_gene: .
CDR3aa: CASKEETDSYEQYF
CDR3nt: TGTGCCAGCAAAGAGGAGACAGACTCCTACGAGCAGTACTTC

abundance: .
j_gene: TRBJ2-7
v_gene: TRBV7-2
d_gene: TRBD1
CDR3aa: CASSLEIRDRGHEQYF
CDR3nt: TGTGCCAGCAGCTTAGAAATACGGGACAGGGGCCACGAGCAGTACTTC

abundance: .
j_gene: TRBJ2-3
v_gene: TRBV5-1
d_gene: .
CDR3aa: CASSSNTGGSTDTQYF
CDR3nt: TGCGCCAGCAGCTCCAACACAGGCGGAAGCACAGATACGCAGTATTTT

abundance: .
j_gene: TRBJ2-5
v_gene: TRBV11-2
d_gene: TRBD2
CDR3aa: CASSQLSSGGRETQYF
CDR3nt: TGTGCCAGCAGCCAACTTTCTAGCGGGGGGAGAGAGACCCAGTACTTC

abundance: .
j_gene: TRBJ2-1
v_gene: TRBV12-3/TRBV12-4
d_gene: TRBD1
CDR3aa: CASSSNTGAEQFF
CDR3nt: TGTGCCAGCAGCTCCAATACAGGGGCTGAGCAGTTCTTC

abundance: .
j_gene: TRBJ2-3
v_gene: TRBV4-3
d_gene: TRBD2
CDR3aa: CASSTSGHTDTQYF
CDR3nt: TGCGCCAGCAGCACTAGCGGGCACACAGATACGCAGTATTTT

abundance: .
j_gene: TRBJ1-2
v_gene: TRBV6-5
d_gene: TRBD1
CDR3aa: CASTSGTAYGYTF
CDR3nt: TGTGCCAGCACCTCCGGGACAGCTTATGGCTACACCTTC

abundance: .
j_gene: TRBJ2-7
v_gene: TRBV7-9
d_gene: TRBD1
CDR3aa: CASSLEGARDEQYF
CDR3nt: TGTGCCAGCAGCTTAGAGGGGGCTCGGGACGAGCAGTACTTC

abundance: .
j_gene: TRBJ2-1
v_gene: TRBV4-3
d_gene: TRBD2
CDR3aa: CASSYGLAGVGEQFF
CDR3nt: TGCGCCAGCAGCTATGGACTAGCGGGGGTGGGTGAGCAGTTCTTC

abundance: .
j_gene: TRBJ1-2
v_gene: TRBV9
d_gene: .
CDR3aa: CASSPSGGPNYGYTF
CDR3nt: TGTGCCAGCAGCCCCTCCGGCGGGCCTAACTATGGCTACACCTTC

abundance: .
j_gene: TRBJ2-5
v_gene: TRBV7-8
d_gene: TRBD2
CDR3aa: CASSPLRGGDTKETQYF
CDR3nt: TGTGCCAGCAGCCCCCTACGGGGGGGGGATACTAAAGAGACCCAGTACTTC

abundance: .
j_gene: TRBJ1-1
v_gene: TRBV23-1
d_gene: .
CDR3aa: CASSQSKPGNTEAFF
CDR3nt: TGCGCCAGCAGTCAATCGAAGCCCGGGAACACTGAAGCTTTCTTT

abundance: .
j_gene: TRBJ2-2
v_gene: TRBV11-2
d_gene: TRBD1
CDR3aa: CASSSRGQNTGELFF
CDR3nt: TGTGCCAGCAGCTCAAGGGGGCAGAACACCGGGGAGCTGTTTTTT

abundance: .
j_gene: TRBJ2-7
v_gene: TRBV6-2/TRBV6-3
d_gene: TRBD1
CDR3aa: CASSYNDRAGHEQYF
CDR3nt: TGTGCCAGCAGTTACAACGACAGGGCGGGCCACGAGCAGTACTTC

abundance: .
j_gene: TRBJ1-2
v_gene: TRBV7-2
d_gene: TRBD1
CDR3aa: CASSLPGQYYGYTF
CDR3nt: TGTGCCAGCAGCTTACCGGGACAGTACTATGGCTACACCTTC

abundance: .
j_gene: TRBJ2-3
v_gene: TRBV5-1
d_gene: .
CDR3aa: CASSLRTGTLTDTQYF
CDR3nt: TGCGCCAGCAGCTTGAGGACGGGGACACTCACAGATACGCAGTATTTT

abundance: .
j_gene: TRBJ1-4
v_gene: TRBV18
d_gene: TRBD1
CDR3aa: CASSPNPGQGNEKLFF
CDR3nt: TGTGCCAGCTCGCCAAATCCGGGACAGGGGAACGAAAAACTGTTTTTT

abundance: .
j_gene: TRBJ2-4
v_gene: TRBV4-2
d_gene: TRBD2
CDR3aa: CASSQDLLFRSGGKNIQYF
CDR3nt: TGTGCCAGCAGCCAAGATCTTCTCTTCCGGAGCGGGGGGAAAAACATTCAGTACTTC

abundance: .
j_gene: TRBJ1-3
v_gene: TRBV4-1
d_gene: TRBD1
CDR3aa: CASSPAGQGNTIYF
CDR3nt: TGCGCCAGCAGCCCGGCGGGACAGGGGAACACCATATATTTT

abundance: .
j_gene: TRBJ2-7
v_gene: TRBV3-1/TRBV3-2
d_gene: TRBD2
CDR3aa: CASSPIQSGGGYEQYF
CDR3nt: TGTGCCAGCAGCCCTATCCAGTCAGGCGGGGGCTACGAGCAGTACTTC

abundance: once
j_gene: TRBJ2-1
v_gene: TRBV5-4
d_gene: TRBD2
CDR3aa: CASSRGLAGFNEQFF
CDR3nt: TGTGCCAGCAGCCGGGGACTAGCGGGTTTCAATGAGCAGTTCTTC

abundance: few
j_gene: TRBJ1-6
v_gene: TRBV5-1
d_gene: .
CDR3aa: CASSPGGSSYNSPLHF
CDR3nt: TGCGCCAGCAGCCCTGGCGGGAGCTCCTATAATTCACCCCTCCACTTT

abundance: .
j_gene: TRBJ1-5
v_gene: TRBV6-5
d_gene: TRBD1
CDR3aa: CASGWDRGNQPQHF
CDR3nt: TGTGCCAGCGGTTGGGACAGGGGTAATCAGCCCCAGCATTTT

abundance: .
j_gene: TRBJ2-5
v_gene: TRBV18
d_gene: TRBD1
CDR3aa: CASSLHRGETQYF
CDR3nt: TGTGCCAGCTCACTCCACAGGGGAGAGACCCAGTACTTC

abundance: .
j_gene: TRBJ2-7
v_gene: TRBV7-2
d_gene: .
CDR3aa: CASSLTASGTYEQYF
CDR3nt: TGTGCCAGCAGCTTAACCGCTAGTGGAACCTACGAGCAGTACTTC

abundance: .
j_gene: TRBJ1-3
v_gene: TRBV24-1
d_gene: .
CDR3aa: CATSDPTRAGNTIYF
CDR3nt: TGTGCCACCAGTGACCCTACTCGAGCCGGAAACACCATATATTTT

abundance: .
j_gene: TRBJ1-1
v_gene: TRBV5-1
d_gene: .
CDR3aa: CASRPGMNTEAFF
CDR3nt: TGCGCCAGCAGGCCCGGGATGAACACTGAAGCTTTCTTT

abundance: .
j_gene: TRBJ1-1
v_gene: TRBV5-1
d_gene: .
CDR3aa: CASSLAAGYATEAFF
CDR3nt: TGCGCCAGCAGCTTGGCCGCGGGGTATGCCACTGAAGCTTTCTTT

abundance: .
j_gene: TRBJ1-2
v_gene: TRBV4-1
d_gene: .
CDR3aa: CASSPTGNYGYTF
CDR3nt: TGCGCCAGCAGCCCCACAGGGAACTATGGCTACACCTTC

abundance: once
j_gene: TRBJ2-7
v_gene: TRBV7-9
d_gene: TRBD2
CDR3aa: CASSTWAGTSDYEQYF
CDR3nt: TGTGCCAGCAGCACGTGGGCCGGGACTAGCGACTACGAGCAGTACTTC

abundance: .
j_gene: TRBJ1-5
v_gene: TRBV15
d_gene: .
CDR3aa: CATSRDYGDQPQHF
CDR3nt: TGTGCCACCAGCAGAGATTACGGGGATCAGCCCCAGCATTTT

abundance: once
j_gene: TRBJ2-7
v_gene: TRBV3-1/TRBV3-2
d_gene: .
CDR3aa: CASSQVIYEQYF
CDR3nt: TGTGCCAGCAGCCAAGTTATCTACGAGCAGTACTTC

abundance: .
j_gene: TRBJ2-3
v_gene: TRBV4-3
d_gene: .
CDR3aa: CASRQGRGSTDTQYF
CDR3nt: TGCGCCAGCCGCCAAGGACGGGGGAGCACAGATACGCAGTATTTT

abundance: .
j_gene: TRBJ1-2
v_gene: TRBV30
d_gene: .
CDR3aa: CAWRLGGLYGYTF
CDR3nt: TGTGCCTGGCGGCTAGGAGGGCTCTATGGCTACACCTTC

abundance: .
j_gene: TRBJ1-5
v_gene: TRBV20-1
d_gene: .
CDR3aa: CSASDPNSNQPQHF
CDR3nt: TGCAGTGCTAGTGATCCGAACAGTAATCAGCCCCAGCATTTT

abundance: once
j_gene: TRBJ1-2
v_gene: TRBV18
d_gene: .
CDR3aa: CASSPRQTTNYGYTF
CDR3nt: TGTGCCAGCTCACCTAGACAGACGACTAACTATGGCTACACCTTC

abundance: .
j_gene: TRBJ1-5
v_gene: TRBV5-1
d_gene: TRBD1
CDR3aa: CASSWTGASNQPQHF
CDR3nt: TGCGCCAGCAGCTGGACAGGGGCTAGCAATCAGCCCCAGCATTTT

abundance: .
j_gene: TRBJ2-7
v_gene: TRBV28
d_gene: .
CDR3aa: CASSSTSYRSYEQYF
CDR3nt: TGTGCCAGCAGCTCTACTAGCTATCGCTCCTACGAGCAGTACTTC

abundance: .
j_gene: TRBJ1-2
v_gene: TRBV19
d_gene: TRBD1
CDR3aa: CASSGGQTRYGYTF
CDR3nt: TGTGCCAGTAGTGGGGGACAGACTCGCTATGGCTACACCTTC

abundance: .
j_gene: TRBJ2-4
v_gene: TRBV6-2/TRBV6-3
d_gene: TRBD2
CDR3aa: CASSYRVAGALKNIQYF
CDR3nt: TGTGCCAGCAGTTACAGGGTAGCGGGGGCCCTCAAAAACATTCAGTACTTC

abundance: once
j_gene: TRBJ1-2
v_gene: TRBV6-2/TRBV6-3
d_gene: TRBD1
CDR3aa: CASSYRGRNYGYTF
CDR3nt: TGTGCCAGCAGTTACAGGGGGCGCAACTATGGCTACACCTTC

abundance: few
j_gene: TRBJ1-1
v_gene: TRBV5-4
d_gene: TRBD1
CDR3aa: CASSLNRGNTEAFF
CDR3nt: TGTGCCAGCAGCTTGAACAGGGGGAACACTGAAGCTTTCTTT

abundance: .
j_gene: TRBJ1-2
v_gene: TRBV30
d_gene: .
CDR3aa: CAWSPLSLQGGYGYTF
CDR3nt: TGTGCCTGGAGTCCTCTCTCCCTTCAGGGCGGCTATGGCTACACCTTC

abundance: .
j_gene: TRBJ1-3
v_gene: TRBV6-5
d_gene: .
CDR3aa: CATFRRASGNTIYF
CDR3nt: TGTGCCACCTTCCGTAGAGCCTCTGGAAACACCATATATTTT

abundance: .
j_gene: TRBJ2-3
v_gene: TRBV6-1
d_gene: TRBD1
CDR3aa: CASSEGTARDTQYF
CDR3nt: TGTGCCAGCAGCGAAGGGACAGCACGAGATACGCAGTATTTT

abundance: .
j_gene: TRBJ1-5
v_gene: TRBV2
d_gene: .
CDR3aa: CASSEKGDQPQHF
CDR3nt: TGTGCCAGCAGTGAGAAGGGAGATCAGCCCCAGCATTTT

abundance: .
j_gene: TRBJ1-1
v_gene: TRBV5-1
d_gene: .
CDR3aa: CASSTGQVTNTEAFF
CDR3nt: TGCGCCAGCAGCACAGGTCAGGTCACGAACACTGAAGCTTTCTTT

abundance: once
j_gene: TRBJ1-2
v_gene: TRBV5-1
d_gene: TRBD1
CDR3aa: CASRPVTGERGYGYTF
CDR3nt: TGCGCCAGCAGACCAGTCACAGGGGAAAGGGGCTATGGCTACACCTTC

abundance: .
j_gene: TRBJ1-1
v_gene: TRBV2
d_gene: TRBD1
CDR3aa: CASSPTQGGPEAFF
CDR3nt: TGTGCCAGCAGCCCTACACAGGGGGGCCCTGAAGCTTTCTTT

abundance: .
j_gene: TRBJ1-5
v_gene: TRBV18
d_gene: .
CDR3aa: CASSHRNSGVGENQPQHF
CDR3nt: TGTGCCAGCTCACACCGGAATTCAGGGGTTGGGGAGAATCAGCCCCAGCATTTT

abundance: .
j_gene: TRBJ1-2
v_gene: TRBV2
d_gene: TRBD1
CDR3aa: CASTLTGDGYTF
CDR3nt: TGTGCCAGCACCCTGACAGGGGATGGCTACACCTTC

abundance: .
j_gene: TRBJ2-1
v_gene: TRBV5-1
d_gene: TRBD2
CDR3aa: CASSPGLAGDSYNEQFF
CDR3nt: TGCGCCAGCAGCCCGGGACTAGCGGGTGACTCCTACAATGAGCAGTTCTTC